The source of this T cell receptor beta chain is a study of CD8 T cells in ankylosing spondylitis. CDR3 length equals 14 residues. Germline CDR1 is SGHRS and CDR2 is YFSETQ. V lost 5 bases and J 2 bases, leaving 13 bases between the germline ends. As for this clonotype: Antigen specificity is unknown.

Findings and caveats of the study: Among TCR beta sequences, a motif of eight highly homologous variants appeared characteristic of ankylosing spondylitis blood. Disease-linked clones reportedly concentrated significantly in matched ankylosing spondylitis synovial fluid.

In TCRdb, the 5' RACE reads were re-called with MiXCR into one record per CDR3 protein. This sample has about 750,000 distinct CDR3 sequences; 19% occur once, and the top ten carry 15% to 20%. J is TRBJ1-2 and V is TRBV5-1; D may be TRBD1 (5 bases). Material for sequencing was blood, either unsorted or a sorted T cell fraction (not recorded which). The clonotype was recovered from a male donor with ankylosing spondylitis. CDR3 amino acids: CASRISRDNYGYTF. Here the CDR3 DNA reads TGCGCCAGCAGGATAAGCCGGGACAACTATGGCTACACCTTC.